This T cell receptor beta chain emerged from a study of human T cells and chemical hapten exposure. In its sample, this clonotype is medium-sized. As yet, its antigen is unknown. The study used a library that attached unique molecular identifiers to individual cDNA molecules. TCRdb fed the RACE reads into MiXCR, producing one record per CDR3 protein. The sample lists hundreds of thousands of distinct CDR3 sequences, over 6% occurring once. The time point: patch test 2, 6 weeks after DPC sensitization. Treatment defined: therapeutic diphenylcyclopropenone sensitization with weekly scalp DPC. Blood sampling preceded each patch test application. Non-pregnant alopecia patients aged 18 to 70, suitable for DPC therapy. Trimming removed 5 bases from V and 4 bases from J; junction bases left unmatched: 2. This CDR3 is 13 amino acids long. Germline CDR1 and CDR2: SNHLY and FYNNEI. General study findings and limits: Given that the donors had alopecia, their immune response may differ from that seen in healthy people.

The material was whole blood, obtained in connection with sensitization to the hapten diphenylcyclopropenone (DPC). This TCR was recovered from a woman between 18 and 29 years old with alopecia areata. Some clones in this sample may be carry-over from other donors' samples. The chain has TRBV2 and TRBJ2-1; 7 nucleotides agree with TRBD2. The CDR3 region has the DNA TGTGCCAGCAGTACTAGCGAGTACAATGAGCAGTTCTTC. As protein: CASSTSEYNEQFF.